This T cell receptor (beta chain) emerged from a study of cytomegalovirus exposure and HLA in healthy donors (dated by TCRdb to about 2017). A note on the overall study: An earlier analysis of some 600 of the donors reported around 280 Gb of sequence data and around 100 million unique TCR beta sequences obtained from about 200 million T cells. Roughly 300 gigabases of sequencing data and about 92 million unique TCR sequences made up an early release that covered about 640 HLA-typed donors. Among the roughly 400 genotyped donors, about 85% belonged to the genetic ancestry cluster associated with self-reported Caucasian donors. The study was designed to test whether signatures of past pathogen exposure could be identified by cataloging public T cell receptors. The study profiled the T cell repertoires of hundreds of subjects by immunosequencing and related them to cytomegalovirus serostatus. In addition to the first cohort of about 650 subjects, a separate validation cohort of over 90 different subjects was used. High-throughput TCR immunosequencing, statistical association of individual TCRs with disease status, and machine learning were combined to predict cytomegalovirus infection status. To study patterns of TCR occurrence, a later analysis re-analyzed previously published TCR beta repertoires from around 700 donors and added high-resolution HLA genotyping. Rather than using new phenotypic data, the later analysis identified candidate immune exposures from TCR beta sequences and from how often those sequences occurred across donors. An earlier analysis of around 580 of the donors used high-throughput TCR beta sequencing to judge whether each TCR beta V gene segment behaved as functional or pseudogenic. Donor age, sex, ethnicity and CMV serostatus were compiled alongside the repertoire data. Genome-wide SNP genotypes for about 55% of the 666 donors were used in a later genetic analysis, which treated that subset as a discovery cohort. All discovery cohort repertoires had been generated on a single sequencing platform. Both class I and class II loci were covered by HLA typing, at four-digit resolution. Typing coverage differed by locus: A, B, C, DRB1 and DQB1 were typed in roughly 629-640 donors, DQA1 in around 500, DPA1 in 600 to 610, and DPB1 in just under 490. Roughly five DR-DQ haplotypes were treated as single units for association and clustering because of strong linkage in the cohort. Among some 400 genotyped donors of the cohort, an average of roughly 230,000 unique TCR beta nucleotide sequences was sequenced per donor, of which 15% to 20% were non-productive. Overall results and qualifications from the work: According to the authors, the approach could potentially be generalized to other disease states and immunological phenotypes. A later genetic analysis associated a missense DCLRE1C variant with V-gene and J-gene trimming of TCR beta chains, and an independent cohort replicated the association. HLA typing was unavailable for some donors at each locus, so association tests used only the typed subset. In a later analysis, HLA-associated TCR beta chains showed more clonal expansion and lower generation probabilities than non-associated chains that were equally common. A further reported finding was that TCR beta sequences accurately predicted the HLA-A and HLA-B alleles for most subjects in the first cohort. Linkage disequilibrium might explain the correlated functional status among segregating V segments, but an unknown experimental factor could not be ruled out. In vitro tests confirmed that a few of the cytomegalovirus-associated TCR beta chains recognize cytomegalovirus antigens. The classifier was reported to diagnose cytomegalovirus status with high specificity and sensitivity in both the original cohort and the validation cohort. A cluster of highly shared sequence variants was judged likely to be a technical artifact of the sequencing pipeline. In a later genetic analysis, fewer N-insertions in productive TCRs were reported among donors in an Asian-associated ancestry cluster than the roughly 710-donor mean. At a false discovery rate of 0.05, a later analysis linked 16,951 TCR beta sequences to specific HLA alleles. Because counts were too low, seventeen rarely observed V segments, including chromosome 9 orphons, were left out of the earlier analysis of 587 of the donors. Several of the top co-occurrence clusters appeared to be linked to parvovirus B19, influenza, CMV and Epstein-Barr virus, according to a later analysis. In a later analysis, the rate of TCR association differed among HLA loci, with DRB1 alleles having the most associated TCRs and HLA-C alleles having the fewest. Immune exposure information for the cohort was limited to CMV serostatus. Because the 87-base-pair reads could not distinguish some IMGT-functional V segments, including TRBV6-2 and TRBV6-3, those segments were excluded. Presence/absence analyses assumed roughly uniform sequencing depth across donors, an assumption that may not hold. While some public TCRs were present in many individuals, most TCR sequences turned up only very rarely across donors. When HLA alleles, especially DR and DQ, strongly co-occurred, TCR associations were difficult to assign to individual alleles. A total of 164 TCR beta chains were listed by the study as associated with cytomegalovirus. The cohort was sequenced for TCR beta chains only, and without alpha or paired-chain data the features that could be detected were limited. According to a later analysis, most CMV-associated TCR beta chains appeared to be HLA-restricted, and the HLA associations seemed to be driven largely by CMV exposure. Broadly in line with IMGT annotations, most TCR beta V segments showed up in productive rearrangements about 90% or about 30% of the time in an earlier analysis of approximately 640 of the donors.

In total, over 600 healthy bone marrow donors made up the cohort. At the time of sampling, all cohort members were nominally healthy, though unrecorded immune exposures were likely present. The donor tested CMV seronegative and was one of the 352 seronegative cohort members. A peripheral blood sample was collected from each donor, and TCR beta sequencing was performed on peripheral blood mononuclear cells. Genomic DNA extraction from the blood cell samples was performed with the Qiagen DNeasy Blood Extraction Kit. Deletion took 3 bases off V and 4 bases off J, with a span of 7 bases between the germline ends. CDR1 and CDR2, looked up from the germline V gene (reference sequence), are WNHNN and SYGVQD. The CDR3 numbers 13 residues from cysteine through phenylalanine. The only DNA kept is the CDR3, 39 bases in frame from the first base. Details on this clone: Its antigen is unknown. Base qualities are not provided; no much larger clone lies one nucleotide away.

The library was built by means of the immunoSEQ multiplex PCR assay. The multiplex PCR relied on a mix of 60 forward primers for TCR Vbeta segments and 13 reverse primers for TCR Jbeta segments. The CDR3 region of rearranged TCR beta genes was amplified from genomic DNA with a multiplex PCR assay. The amplified TCR beta libraries were sequenced on the Illumina HiSeq System as 87-base-pair reads. As for how the authors treated the data: A later analysis counted about 76 million unique TCR beta chains across the approximately 700 repertoires, and roughly 11 million of these chains were shared by at least two donors. Raw reads were error-corrected and collapsed into unique sequences by a nearest-neighbor algorithm in which closely related sequences were merged to remove PCR and sequencing errors. V, D and J gene segments were assigned by aligning CDR3 sequences to IMGT reference sequences. For a sequence to be retained, at least a six-nucleotide match to both a V gene segment and a J gene segment was required. A rearrangement was called productive if the CDR3 had no stop codons and remained in frame with V and J, and every other rearrangement was called non-productive. Following IMGT convention, CDR3 was defined as the stretch from the second conserved V-encoded cysteine to the conserved J-encoded phenylalanine. The earlier analysis of about 560 of the donors excluded any sequence lacking an unambiguous match to a single V gene segment. In an earlier analysis of approximately 560 of the donors, a V segment was called functional when productive rearrangements were above 56.7%, and segregating when the standard deviation between donors exceeded 5%. To diagnose cytomegalovirus status from the catalog of TCR beta chain sequences, a statistical classification framework was built. V and J gene assignment, in a later analysis, came from comparing TCR nucleotide sequences with IMGT/GENE-DB human TR gene sequences. Using the TCRdist pipeline, a later analysis assigned CDR3 sequences along with most-parsimonious VDJ recombination scenarios. In a later analysis, each TCR beta chain was defined by its CDR3 amino acid sequence together with its V-gene family, and reads lacking a unique V-gene family were excluded. To address suspected cross-contamination and a sequencing artifact, a later analysis removed around 600 highly shared, low-generation-probability nucleotide sequences. In a later analysis, a clonal expansion index was calculated for each public chain from normalized within-repertoire ranks of inferred template counts. Generation probabilities in a later analysis came from a VDJ recombination model fitted to out-of-frame rearrangements, and those results were checked against IGoR. Hypergeometric tests were used in a later analysis to score TCR-TCR, TCR-HLA and TCR-CMV co-occurrence, with a repertoire-size bias correction applied to the TCR pairs. A later analysis estimated false discovery rates by permuting HLA or CMV assignments 20 times. A later analysis grouped co-occurring TCRs with DBSCAN, adding TCRdist sequence similarity when clustering within HLA-allele-positive subsets. Repertoires with fewer than 30,000 or more than 120,000 public chains were left out of co-occurrence clustering, as were roughly five repertoires with anomalous nucleotide sharing. Not all clones reach the TCRdb copy of this immuneACCESS table, which keeps in-frame sequences only. Checked studies attribute under half of the gap to unresolved V genes and leave the rest unexplained. The DNA was the basis for D and trimming; V, J and clone size are from that table. For this sample the table gives roughly 100,000 clones, of which about four fifths were detected only once. Around 1.3% of the sample is taken by the ten largest.

The specimen sequenced was PBMCs. The chain links TRBV10-1 with TRBJ1-5, with the identity of the D gene unclear. This sequence originates from a man aged 40-50 years in good health and CMV-seronegative. The DNA reads as follows: TGCGCCAGCAGTGACTATTGGAATCAGCCCCAGCATTTT. It encodes CASSDYWNQPQHF.